The 31 T cell receptor beta chains below come from one sample, sequenced in a study of identical twins (dated by TCRdb to 2016 to 2017). Library generation was performed with 5' RACE. TCRdb names Illumina HiSeq 2000 as the instrument used. Using fastp at Q25 and MiXCR, TCRdb reprocessed the public reads and kept productive beta chains. Identical CDR3 protein sequences are pooled into one entry, listed with their most common genes and DNA. For this sample the table gives 500,000 to 650,000 distinct CDR3 sequences, of which about 7% were detected only once. The top ten clones comprise around 1.6% of the sample. These same records also appear under a second study, on yellow fever vaccine responses in identical twins.

Sequencing used PBMCs. These receptors all come from a woman aged 18-29 years in good health.

This clonotype was picked up a small number of times. The chain carries TRBV5-1 and TRBJ2-1; TRBD2 aligns across 11 bases. Germline-derived CDR1 and CDR2 are SGHRS and YFSETQ. The CDR3 totals 15 residues. V lost 1 base, J lost 10 bases, and 7 bases stayed unmatched. As DNA, the CDR3 is TGCGCCAGCAGCTTGTCACTAGCGGGAGAGGGGGAGCAGTTCTTC. It yields the protein CASSLSLAGEGEQFF.

A few counts support this clonotype. The V gene is TRBV7-8, the J gene TRBJ2-1; tentative D call: TRBD1 (6 bases). V shed 1 base and J shed 6 bases, with 16 bases lying between them. The CDR3 is 16 residues long. Germline V gene lookup returns CDR1 SGHVS and CDR2 FQNEAQ. DNA for the CDR3: TGTGCCAGCAGCTTAGTGCTACAGGGTAGGTCCAATGAGCAGTTCTTC. Residues: CASSLVLQGRSNEQFF.

This clonotype was found many times. The chain recombines TRBV13 with TRBJ2-1; no reliable D call. CDR3 length: 14 residues. Trimming pared 5 bases from V and 0 bases from J, leaving 8 bases between. Germline V gene lookup returns CDR1 PRHDT and CDR2 FYEKMQ (reference sequence). Written as DNA, the CDR3 is TGTGCCAGCAGCCTCAGGAGCTCCTACAATGAGCAGTTCTTC. Its translation is CASSLRSSYNEQFF.

This clonotype was seen at least ten times. The V gene is TRBV27, the J gene TRBJ1-2; 7 bases match TRBD1. This CDR3 comprises 18 residues. The V segment lost 6 bases and the J segment 2 bases; nucleotides outside the gene matches: 18. Germline V CDR1 and CDR2: MNHEY, SMNVEV (reference sequence). The CDR3 DNA is TGTGCCAGCAGCTCAGGACCGGGACAGAAATCTATAAACTATGGCTACACCTTC. The encoded protein is CASSSGPGQKSINYGYTF.

The rearrangement links TRBV24-1 to TRBJ2-7, with a tentative D call TRBD2 (5 bases). Looked up from germline, CDR1 is KGHDR and CDR2 is SFDVKD. V was shortened by 3 bases and J by 3 bases, with 8 bases between the two germline ends. CDR3 length: 13 residues. CDR3 region: CATSDPGFYEQYF. CDR3 DNA: TGTGCCACCAGTGATCCGGGATTCTACGAGCAGTACTTC.

The chain combines TRBV7-9 with TRBJ1-6, with D unclear. Germline V gene sequence: CDR1 SEHNR, CDR2 FQNEAQ (reference sequence). The CDR3 totals 15 residues. The germline V and J ends were trimmed by 5 bases and 7 bases, with 15 bases remaining between them. This chain's CDR3 is CASSTYSGSNSPLHF. The CDR3 region has the DNA TGTGCCAGCAGCACGTACAGTGGATCAAATTCACCCCTCCACTTT. Variable domain in full (rest from reference TRBV7-9 and TRBJ1-6): DTGVSQNPRHKITKRGQNVTFRCDPISEHNRLYWYRQTLGQGPEFLTYFQNEAQLEKSRLLSDRFSAERPKGSFSTLEIQRTEQGDSAMYLCASSTYSGSNSPLHFGNGTRLTVT.

This clonotype has more than one count but fewer than ten. J is TRBJ2-2 and V is TRBV10-2, with unresolved D. This CDR3 comprises 11 residues. Trimming cost V 3 bases and J 7 bases, with 3 bases left between them. CDR1 WSHSY and CDR2 SAAADI come from the germline V gene. The CDR3 protein is CASSEGGELFF. The CDR3 bases are TGCGCCAGCAGTGAAGGCGGGGAGCTGTTTTTT.

This clonotype was observed many times. The chain is built from TRBV5-6 and TRBJ2-1, with 10 bases fitting TRBD2. The J segment lost 7 bases and the V segment lost 7 bases, leaving 14 bases of the junction unmatched. CDR1 SGHDT and CDR2 YYEEEE come from the germline V gene. The CDR3 sequence is 16 residues long. The CDR3 protein is CASEGVSGRERNEQFF. The CDR3 DNA sequence: TGTGCCAGCGAGGGGGTAAGCGGGAGGGAAAGAAATGAGCAGTTCTTC.

This clonotype was seen at least ten times. The chain recombines TRBV27 with TRBJ1-1; maybe TRBD1 (5 bases). CDR1 is MNHEY, CDR2 SMNVEV, per germline (reference sequence). There are 13 residues in the CDR3. V lost 6 bases to trimming and J lost 8 bases, with 16 bases between them. The CDR3 spells CASRREGRAEAFF. The CDR3 coding sequence is TGTGCCAGCAGGCGGGAGGGCAGGGCGGAAGCTTTCTTT.

The chain combines TRBV25-1 with TRBJ2-7; 7 nucleotides align to TRBD1. This CDR3 spans 16 amino acids. Germline V CDR1 and CDR2: MGHDK, SYGVNS. With V trimmed by 4 bases and J by 2 bases, 11 bases remained unmatched. This CDR3 reads CASSAPTGSHAYEQYF. CDR3 coding DNA: TGTGCCAGCAGTGCCCCGACAGGGAGCCATGCCTACGAGCAGTACTTC.

In this sample, this clonotype turned up many times. The V gene is TRBV20-1, the J gene TRBJ2-1, with 9 positions matching TRBD2. After removal of 2 bases from V and 4 bases from J, the junction contained 6 bases not matched to a gene. The germline V gene has CDR1 DFQATT and CDR2 SNEGSKA (reference sequence). The CDR3 consists of 15 residues. This chain's CDR3 is CSARIAGVDYNEQFF. As DNA, the CDR3 is TGCAGTGCTAGAATAGCGGGAGTCGATTACAATGAGCAGTTCTTC.

This clonotype was found many times. This chain joins TRBV10-3 and TRBJ2-3; D unclear. The CDR3 is made up of 13 amino acids. V was cut by 10 bases and J by 2 bases, with 13 bases left in between. CDR1 and CDR2 (germline): ENHRY, SYGVKD. CDR3 bases: TGTGCCACCGGCGGAGACCCCACAGATACGCAGTATTTT. This codes for CATGGDPTDTQYF.

This clonotype was counted many times. V gene TRBV12-3 or TRBV12-4 combines with J gene TRBJ2-1, with D unclear. V was trimmed by 3 bases and J by 0 bases, leaving 9 bases between them. The CDR3 spans 15 residues. CDR3 sequence (DNA): TGTGCCAGCAGTTTCGGACCGAGCTCCTACAATGAGCAGTTCTTC. This gives the protein CASSFGPSSYNEQFF.

About this clonotype: This may stem from a read error, because a much larger clone lies one nucleotide away. For the CDR3, the DNA is TGTGCCAGCAGTCCACGGACTCCTAATGAGCGGTTCTTC. Translated: CASSPRTPNERFF. V is TRBV12-3 or TRBV12-4 and J is TRBJ2-1; tentatively, D is TRBD2 (5 bases). CDR3 length: 13 amino acids.

This clonotype has a handful of counts. This chain connects TRBV24-1 to TRBJ2-3; 14 bases map to TRBD2. Germline CDR1 KGHDR, CDR2 SFDVKD. The J segment lost 3 bases and the V segment lost 4 bases, leaving 8 bases of the junction unmatched. This CDR3 is built from 18 residues. CDR3 residues: CATSDLPGLAGETDTQYF. The CDR3 coding sequence is TGTGCCACCAGTGACCTCCCGGGACTAGCGGGAGAAACAGATACGCAGTATTTT.

This clonotype was detected a few times. The CDR3: CSVPREHGELFF. As DNA, the CDR3 is TGCAGCGTCCCCAGGGAGCACGGGGAGCTGTTTTTT. The chain has TRBV29-1 and TRBJ2-2; D is possibly TRBD1 or TRBD2 (5 bases each). The CDR3 runs to 12 residues. Germline CDR1 reads SQVTM; CDR2 reads ANQGSEA. Trimming shortened V by 6 bases and J by 7 bases, and 12 bases separated the two germline ends.

The V call is TRBV25-1, the J call TRBJ2-7, with D tentatively TRBD1 or TRBD2 (5 bases each). The CDR3 consists of 14 residues. V shed 4 bases and J shed 4 bases, with 14 bases lying between them. Germline CDR1 and CDR2: MGHDK and SYGVNS. CDR3 nucleotide sequence: TGTGCCAGCAGTGGAGGGGCAGGGTTATACGAGCAGTACTTC. It translates to CASSGGAGLYEQYF.

The rearrangement links TRBV20-1 to TRBJ2-7; no clear D. The V gene lost 0 bases and the J gene lost 2 bases, with 2 bases spanning the gap. Germline V gene sequence: CDR1 DFQATT, CDR2 SNEGSKA (reference sequence). The CDR3 runs 11 residues. The CDR3 DNA reads as TGCAGTGCTAGAGAGGCCTACGAGCAGTACTTC. It codes for CSAREAYEQYF.

This clonotype was recorded at least ten times. The chain employs TRBV5-1 and TRBJ2-7; 7 bases are shared with TRBD2. With 0 bases clipped from V and 2 bases from J, the junction kept 2 bases outside the gene matches. The CDR3 consists of 14 residues. Germline values: CDR1 SGHRS, CDR2 YFSETQ. CDR3 protein: CASSLDGLAYEQYF. The CDR3 DNA is TGCGCCAGCAGCTTGGACGGACTAGCCTACGAGCAGTACTTC.

This clonotype was observed a few times. The chain joins TRBV2 to TRBJ2-4, with 11 nucleotides matching TRBD1. After removal of 5 bases from V and 4 bases from J, the junction contained 7 bases not matched to a gene. Germline values: CDR1 SNHLY, CDR2 FYNNEI. The CDR3 is 16 residues long. CDR3: CASSSGTGGRKNIQYF. In nucleotides, the CDR3 is TGTGCCAGCAGTTCCGGGACAGGGGGAAGAAAAAACATTCAGTACTTC.

This clonotype was detected a few times. V is TRBV28 and J is TRBJ2-2; D unresolved. This CDR3 is built from 14 residues. Germline values: CDR1 MDHEN, CDR2 SYDVKM. The V gene lost 6 bases and the J gene lost 3 bases, with 11 bases spanning the gap. CDR3 nucleotides: TGTGCCAGCAGACCCGGGCTCTACACCGGGGAGCTGTTTTTT. Amino acid sequence: CASRPGLYTGELFF. Full variable domain (missing parts from reference TRBV28 and TRBJ2-2): DVKVTQSSRYLVKRTGEKVFLECVQDMDHENMFWYRQDPGLGLRLIYFSYDVKMKEKGDIPEGYSVSREKKERFSLILESASTNQTSMYLCASRPGLYTGELFFGEGSRLTVL.

This clonotype was counted between two and nine times. The V and J genes are TRBV10-3 and TRBJ2-5; TRBD2 agrees at 8 bases. CDR1 ENHRY and CDR2 SYGVKD come from the germline V gene. Trimming at V came to 2 bases and at J to 14 bases, leaving 7 bases not matched to a gene. CDR3 length equals 12 residues. CDR3 in amino acids: CAISEPSSGYYF. The DNA for the CDR3 is TGTGCCATCAGTGAGCCTTCTAGCGGGTATTACTTC.

This clonotype came up a few times. V and J are TRBV13 and TRBJ1-5; 11 bases match TRBD1. This CDR3 contains 14 residues. CDR1 is PRHDT and CDR2 is FYEKMQ in the germline V gene (reference sequence). After removal of 4 bases from V and 6 bases from J, the junction contained 2 bases not matched to a gene. This CDR3 reads CASSSGTGGQPQHF. CDR3 bases: TGTGCCAGCAGCTCCGGGACAGGGGGTCAGCCCCAGCATTTT.

This clonotype was found many times. The chain joins TRBV20-1 to TRBJ1-2; no reliable D call. Per the germline V gene, CDR1 is DFQATT and CDR2 is SNEGSKA (reference sequence). The V and J ends lost 5 bases and 4 bases respectively, with 14 bases between them. The length of the CDR3 is 13 residues. The CDR3 sequence is CSAGQLSLYGYTF. CDR3 bases: TGCAGTGCTGGTCAATTGTCCCTCTATGGCTACACCTTC.

The chain couples TRBV24-1 to TRBJ2-3, with D perhaps matching TRBD1 (5 bases). This CDR3 contains 18 residues. CDR1 and CDR2 from the germline V gene are KGHDR and SFDVKD. Deletions cut 3 bases from V and 0 bases from J, with 18 bases between. The CDR3 nucleotides are TGTGCCACCAGTGATACTAAAAGACCCAGGGCCAGCACAGATACGCAGTATTTT. The encoded protein is CATSDTKRPRASTDTQYF.

This clonotype showed up many times. This chain links TRBV6-6 with TRBJ1-6; no definite D call. The CDR3 contains 13 residues. V was pared by 6 bases and J by 5 bases, with 8 bases between. CDR1 is MNHNY, CDR2 SVGAGI, per germline (reference sequence). CDR3 sequence reads: CASRPRDNSPLHF. In DNA form, the CDR3 reads TGTGCCAGCAGGCCGCGGGATAATTCACCCCTCCACTTT.

The chain is built from TRBV6-1 and TRBJ2-1, with D possibly being TRBD2 (5 bases). Trimming stripped 10 bases from V and 2 bases from J, with 15 bases between. CDR3 length equals 14 residues. Germline values: CDR1 MNHNS, CDR2 SASEGT. Here the CDR3 reads CATTARVPYNEQFF. For the CDR3, the DNA is TGTGCCACCACGGCGAGGGTTCCCTACAATGAGCAGTTCTTC.

This clonotype was picked up many times. The chain uses TRBV10-3 and TRBJ2-5, with no clear D. The CDR3 loop spans 14 amino acids. The germline V gene encodes CDR1 ENHRY and CDR2 SYGVKD. V was shortened by 4 bases and J by 2 bases, with 11 bases between the two germline ends. In nucleotides, the CDR3 is TGTGCCATCAGTGTGTCGGCAGGACAAGAGACCCAGTACTTC. Its protein product is CAISVSAGQETQYF.

This clonotype was detected many times. The chain combines TRBV12-3 or TRBV12-4 with TRBJ2-1; no clear D gene. With 2 bases removed from V and 7 bases from J, the gap between germline ends came to 3 bases. This CDR3 region has 11 residues. The CDR3, as DNA: TGTGCCAGCAGTTTACGGAATGAGCAGTTCTTC. Translation: CASSLRNEQFF.

The chain carries TRBV2 and TRBJ2-7; D unclear. The ends were cut back, 4 bases at V and 3 bases at J, with 7 bases in the middle. Germline-derived CDR1 and CDR2 are SNHLY and FYNNEI. There are 12 residues in the CDR3. The CDR3 loop reads CASSGDYYEQYV. Here the CDR3 DNA reads TGTGCCAGCAGTGGGGATTACTACGAGCAGTACGTC.

Ten or more counts support this clonotype. The chain employs TRBV3-1 and TRBJ2-2; no clear D gene. The ends were cut back, 1 base at V and 6 bases at J, with 12 bases in the middle. The V gene's germline CDR1 is LGHDT and CDR2 YNNKEL (reference sequence). This CDR3 is 15 amino acids long. CDR3 sequence reads: CASSQAPVGPGELFF. The CDR3, as DNA: TGTGCCAGCAGCCAAGCGCCGGTTGGGCCCGGGGAGCTGTTTTTT.